The rows below give T cell receptor beta chains drawn from one sample of a study of regulatory T cells in long-lasting Graves disease. TCRdb reprocessed the multiplex PCR reads with MiXCR, giving one entry per CDR3 protein. The sample has around 510,000 distinct CDR3 sequences, 20% to 25% seen once. This specimen was peripheral blood mononuclear cells (PBMCs), taken when the disease was refractory, from a patient treated with antithyroid drugs. Receptors were obtained from a female donor with Graves disease. The CDR3 runs from the conserved cysteine through the conserved F or W.

TRBV7-2	TRBJ1-1	CASSLWGQQNTEAFF
TRBV6-1	TRBJ2-4	CASSPRQGLSKNIQYF
TRBV7-6	TRBJ2-2	CASSLAVAANTGELFF
TRBV2	TRBJ1-1	CASRKGVDTEAFF
TRBV7-2	TRBJ2-2	CASSLNRGGGELFF
TRBV4-3	TRBJ1-2	CASSPASREPPNYGYTF
TRBV27	TRBJ1-1	CASSLSLGGMNTEAFF
TRBV7-3	TRBJ2-1	CASSLRQGGSNEQFF
TRBV4-3	TRBJ1-1	CASSQVWGKNTEAFF
TRBV7-9	TRBJ2-7	CASSLVGIYEQYF
TRBV6-1	TRBJ1-6	CASSLKGQPNSPLHF
TRBV12-3/TRBV12-4	TRBJ1-5	CASSFETGPNQPQHF
TRBV5-1	TRBJ2-3	CASSLVTGGKGDTQYF
TRBV6-2/TRBV6-3	TRBJ2-1	CASSVAFEQFF
TRBV19	TRBJ1-1	CASSRDGWGTEAFF
TRBV19	TRBJ1-1	CASTLSGWATEAFF
TRBV7-6	TRBJ2-2	CASSSRQGATGELFF
TRBV12-3/TRBV12-4	TRBJ1-2	CASSSQTNYGYTF
TRBV7-2	TRBJ1-3	CASSLGSTVSGNTIYF
TRBV2	TRBJ2-5	CACGGGLADEQETQYF
TRBV2	TRBJ1-4	CASSNFGGNEKLFF
TRBV12-3/TRBV12-4	TRBJ2-2	CASSPSGATNTGELFF
TRBV27	TRBJ2-2	CASSLTPELAGPGELFF
TRBV5-1	TRBJ2-5	CASSLAAEETQYF
TRBV3-1	TRBJ2-2	CASSQVGHTGELFF
TRBV7-9	TRBJ1-1	CASSLGWLSEAFF
TRBV6-1	TRBJ1-1	CASTVRARGRGTEAFF